These T cell receptor beta chains were read from a single sample in a study of early T cells in non-severe SARS-CoV-2 infection. TCRdb ran MiXCR on the 5' RACE reads and lists one entry per CDR3 protein. Here the sample spans about 39,000 distinct CDR3 sequences, about 7% being singletons. Sequencing input: whole blood. All receptors derive from an adult who was a healthcare worker with PCR-confirmed SARS-CoV-2 infection or an uninfected control (not recorded which). CDR3s include the opening cysteine and the closing phenylalanine or tryptophan. The D gene is left open where the match is weak. Size tells how often a clone was seen (once, few, many) or the class of an expanded clone, and some rows leave it out.

abundance | j_gene | d_gene | v_gene | CDR3nt | CDR3aa
few | TRBJ1-1 | - | TRBV5-1 | TGCGCCAGCAGCTTGGCAGCAGAGATGAACACTGAAGCTTTCTTT | CASSLAAEMNTEAFF
few | TRBJ2-3 | - | TRBV7-2 | TGTGCCAGCAGCTTAGCTTCCGTCGGGAACACAGATACGCAGTATTTT | CASSLASVGNTDTQYF
many | TRBJ2-3 | - | TRBV3-1 | TGTGCCAGCAGCCAATTCGGGGTGCCCACAGATACGCAGTATTTT | CASSQFGVPTDTQYF
- | TRBJ1-5 | - | TRBV20-1 | TGCAGTGCTAGAGATAGAACCGATCAGCCCCAGCATTTT | CSARDRTDQPQHF
many | TRBJ1-1 | - | TRBV4-3 | TGCGCCAGCAGCGGGACAATGAACACTGAAGCTTTCTTT | CASSGTMNTEAFF
many | TRBJ2-4 | - | TRBV6-2/TRBV6-3 | TGTGCCAGCAGTTACAGGGCAGGGCAAAACATTCAGTACTTC | CASSYRAGQNIQYF
many | TRBJ2-5 | TRBD1 | TRBV5-4 | TGTGCCAGCAGCTTACGGACAGGTGGGATAAGAGAGACCCAGTACTTC | CASSLRTGGIRETQYF
- | TRBJ2-3 | - | TRBV5-5 | TGTGCCAGCAGAGGCGCTACTGGGACAGATACGCAGTATTTT | CASRGATGTDTQYF
- | TRBJ1-1 | - | TRBV9 | TGTGCCAGCAGCGTAGGGCCCCAGAGACAGGCTATGAACACTGAAGCTTTCTTT | CASSVGPQRQAMNTEAFF
- | TRBJ2-5 | - | TRBV3-1 | TGTGCCAGCAGCCAGAAAGAGACCCAGTACTTC | CASSQKETQYF
few | TRBJ2-4 | TRBD2 | TRBV10-3 | TGTGCCATCAGTGGGGGGGAGGGCCTCGCCAAAAACATTCAGTACTTC | CAISGGEGLAKNIQYF
few | TRBJ2-1 | TRBD1 | TRBV27 | TGTGCCAGCAGTTCCCGGACAGGGGCTTCTAATGAGCAGTTCTTC | CASSSRTGASNEQFF
many | TRBJ2-1 | - | TRBV20-1 | TGCAGTGCTAGAGATATCACCAACTCCTACAATGAGCAGTTCTTC | CSARDITNSYNEQFF
few | TRBJ1-6 | - | TRBV5-6 | TGTGCCAGCAGCTTGGAGGCATTCAATTCACCCCTCCACTTT | CASSLEAFNSPLHF
many | TRBJ1-4 | - | TRBV7-8 | TGTGCCAGCGGCGGGGTGTTGGCGGAAAAACTGTTTTTT | CASGGVLAEKLFF
- | TRBJ2-3 | TRBD2 | TRBV5-4 | TGTGCCAGCAGCCCGGGACTAGCGGGGGGACTCACAGATACGCAGTATTTT | CASSPGLAGGLTDTQYF
few | TRBJ2-5 | TRBD2 | TRBV6-2/TRBV6-3 | TGTGCCGGTCAGACTAGCGGGGGATCGGAGACCCAGTACTTC | CAGQTSGGSETQYF
- | TRBJ2-2 | TRBD1 | TRBV20-1 | TGCAGTGCTTACCGGGACAGGGGGACCGGGGAGCTGTTTTTT | CSAYRDRGTGELFF
- | TRBJ2-7 | - | TRBV12-3/TRBV12-4 | TGTGCCAGCGCCGGGCATAAGGGTACCTACGAGCAGTACTTC | CASAGHKGTYEQYF
few | TRBJ1-2 | TRBD1 | TRBV2 | TGTGCCAGCAGTGGGACAGGGGAGGACTATGGCTACACCTTC | CASSGTGEDYGYTF
many | TRBJ2-5 | - | TRBV7-8 | TGTGCCAGCAGCCCTGGGGTAGGCGGGGGCCCCCAAGAGACCCAGTACTTC | CASSPGVGGGPQETQYF
many | TRBJ1-2 | - | TRBV7-9 | TGTGCCAGCAGCTTAGCATCGGCTGGCTACACCTTC | CASSLASAGYTF
many | TRBJ1-1 | - | TRBV7-9 | TGTGCCAGCAGCCCGATGACAGGGAACACTGAAGCTTTCTTT | CASSPMTGNTEAFF
many | TRBJ1-4 | - | TRBV6-6 | TGTGCCAGCATGAACCAGCCTAATGAAAAACTGTTTTTT | CASMNQPNEKLFF
many | TRBJ2-7 | TRBD2 | TRBV6-6 | TGTGCCAGTAGCGGGGCTTCCTACGAGCAGTACTTC | CASSGASYEQYF
many | TRBJ2-7 | - | TRBV20-1 | TGCAGTGCTAGAGATACCCAGGGCAAGTCCTACGAGCAGTACTTC | CSARDTQGKSYEQYF
many | TRBJ2-7 | - | TRBV2 | TGTGCCAGCGCCACCTACGAGCAGTACTTC | CASATYEQYF
- | TRBJ2-1 | - | TRBV11-3 | TGTGCCAGCAGCTTAGACGGGGAAGACAATGAGCAGTTCTTC | CASSLDGEDNEQFF
few | TRBJ2-3 | TRBD2 | TRBV9 | TGTGCCAGCAGACCGGGAGGCCAGTCAGATACGCAGTATTTT | CASRPGGQSDTQYF
many | TRBJ2-3 | TRBD1 | TRBV7-9 | TGTGCCAGCGGAGAACCGGGACAGGGCGGTACAGATACGCAGTATTTT | CASGEPGQGGTDTQYF
many | TRBJ1-5 | TRBD1 | TRBV25-1 | TGTGCCAGCAAAGGGACAGACAATCAGCCCCAGCATTTT | CASKGTDNQPQHF
many | TRBJ2-3 | TRBD1 | TRBV6-5 | TGTGCCAGCAGTTACTCGAAAGTCAGGGGGCCGAGCACAGATACGCAGTATTTT | CASSYSKVRGPSTDTQYF
few | TRBJ2-1 | - | TRBV11-3 | TGTGCCAGCAGCCCCGGACGGTGGGGGAATGAGCAGTTCTTC | CASSPGRWGNEQFF
few | TRBJ1-1 | TRBD1 | TRBV7-2 | TGTGCCAGCAGCCGACCCTCGGACAGGGTAGGGACTGAAGCTTTCTTT | CASSRPSDRVGTEAFF
few | TRBJ2-3 | TRBD2 | TRBV11-2 | TGTGCCAGCAGCCGCCCAGCGGGGGGGGATACGCAGTATTTT | CASSRPAGGDTQYF
few | TRBJ2-1 | - | TRBV18 | TGTGCCAGCTCAGGTGGGGCAGGAGCTTCTGCTGAGCAGTTCTTC | CASSGGAGASAEQFF
- | TRBJ2-7 | - | TRBV5-1 | TGCGCCAGCAGCCGGGGGACGGTTAGCTCCTACGAGCAGTACTTC | CASSRGTVSSYEQYF
- | TRBJ2-1 | TRBD2 | TRBV5-1 | TGCGCCAGCAGCTCCGGGACTAGCTCCCAGTTCTTC | CASSSGTSSQFF
- | TRBJ2-7 | - | TRBV25-1 | TGTGCCAGCAGTGGGGCAGGCCGCTACGAGCAGTACTTC | CASSGAGRYEQYF
- | TRBJ2-5 | TRBD1 | TRBV29-1 | TGCAGCTCACGGACAGGGCGGGAGACCCAGTACTTC | CSSRTGRETQYF
- | TRBJ2-3 | - | TRBV7-2 | TGTGCCAGCAGCTTAGCGCAAGCGGCGGCTGAGGATACGCAGTATTTT | CASSLAQAAAEDTQYF
few | TRBJ1-1 | - | TRBV2 | TGTGCCAGCAGCACCCCCCTTCGGGGTCAGGACACTGAAGCTTTCTTT | CASSTPLRGQDTEAFF
many | TRBJ1-1 | TRBD1 | TRBV11-2 | TGTGCCAGCAGAGCAGGACAGGGGCGGGGGAACACTGAAGCTTTCTTT | CASRAGQGRGNTEAFF
few | TRBJ1-4 | - | TRBV7-6 | TGTGCCAGCAGCTTATTGGGCAATTCTAATGAAAAACTGTTTTTT | CASSLLGNSNEKLFF
many | TRBJ1-1 | TRBD1 | TRBV11-2 | TGTGCCAGCAGCTTAGAGGGTTACGGACAGGTGAACACTGAAGCTTTCTTT | CASSLEGYGQVNTEAFF
- | TRBJ2-7 | TRBD1 | TRBV7-2 | TGTGCCAGCAGCTTGGACAGGATTAGCTCCTACGAGCAGTACTTC | CASSLDRISSYEQYF
many | TRBJ1-6 | - | TRBV15 | TGTGCCACCAGCAGAGATCCCACCGCCTCGGGTTCACCCCTCCACTTT | CATSRDPTASGSPLHF
few | TRBJ2-1 | - | TRBV24-1 | TGTGCCACCAGTGAGGGGGGTACTGAGCAGTTCTTC | CATSEGGTEQFF
- | TRBJ1-6 | TRBD1 | TRBV12-3/TRBV12-4 | TGTGCCAGCAGTCGCCGGGACAGGGGGTTATCGAGGAATTCACCCCTCCACTTT | CASSRRDRGLSRNSPLHF
many | TRBJ2-6 | - | TRBV6-5 | TGTGCCAGCAGTTACTCGAGTAACAGCCTCTCTGGGGCCAACGTCCTGACTTTC | CASSYSSNSLSGANVLTF
few | TRBJ1-2 | - | TRBV7-2 | TGTGCCAGCAGCTTTAGTAGGGGACGGCAGGGCTATGGCTACACCTTC | CASSFSRGRQGYGYTF
- | TRBJ1-1 | - | TRBV27 | TGTGCCAGCAGTTCTCAGACCCGGGGGGACACTGAAGCTTTCTTT | CASSSQTRGDTEAFF